This is a list of T cell receptor beta chains from one sample in a study of blood T cell repertoires in COVID-19. Clones were sequenced by immunoSEQ multiplex PCR, and TCRdb holds only the in-frame ones, with some missing. This repertoire shows about 120,000 clones, about 85% found once; its top ten account for 9.5% to 13%. Source material: peripheral blood. The receptors come from a man at least 80 years old with acute or convalescent COVID-19. Both conserved end residues are part of each CDR3. Some rows mark clone size as missing; the rest say once, few, many or name a class of expanded clone.

CDR3,J,size,V
CASTSTWARGQNEQFF,TRBJ2-1,NA,TRBV19
CASSFQGGSQPQHF,TRBJ1-5,NA,TRBV3-1/TRBV3-2
CASSFKDSLLQETQYF,TRBJ2-5,NA,TRBV5-1
CASSPGVGSSYEQYF,TRBJ2-7,NA,TRBV7-7
CASSLTTGGREQFF,TRBJ2-1,NA,TRBV7-9
CASSGTPGLREGGYTF,TRBJ1-2,NA,TRBV25-1
CASSPTPRVGNSPLHF,TRBJ1-6,NA,TRBV3-1/TRBV3-2
CASSSGLAGTDTQYF,TRBJ2-3,NA,TRBV7-7
CASSQGLAGVAGANVLTF,TRBJ2-6,NA,TRBV3-1/TRBV3-2
CASSVETGFTYNEQFF,TRBJ2-1,NA,TRBV9
CASSPTGGYGYTF,TRBJ1-2,NA,TRBV12-3/TRBV12-4
CARSSLYRDNEQFF,TRBJ2-1,once,TRBV5-3
CASSQGRATNEKLFF,TRBJ1-4,NA,TRBV4-1
CASSKAGAGTGFYGYTF,TRBJ1-2,NA,TRBV4-3
CASRSGQGASYGYTF,TRBJ1-2,NA,TRBV27
CSARAEDGYTF,TRBJ1-2,NA,TRBV20-1
CASSQGLYGYTF,TRBJ1-2,NA,TRBV5-6
CASSLGDRVINEKLFF,TRBJ1-4,NA,TRBV5-4
CASSLRGFPYNEQFF,TRBJ2-1,NA,TRBV5-6
CASSLSPGGTYEKLFF,TRBJ1-4,NA,TRBV4-2
CASSPRQVASNQPQHF,TRBJ1-5,NA,TRBV6-2/TRBV6-3
CASSPLRVAKNTIYF,TRBJ1-3,NA,TRBV28
CASSLGTVREQYF,TRBJ2-7,NA,TRBV18
CASSIAGGGASTDTQYF,TRBJ2-3,NA,TRBV19
CASSAGLASSYEQYF,TRBJ2-7,NA,TRBV5-1